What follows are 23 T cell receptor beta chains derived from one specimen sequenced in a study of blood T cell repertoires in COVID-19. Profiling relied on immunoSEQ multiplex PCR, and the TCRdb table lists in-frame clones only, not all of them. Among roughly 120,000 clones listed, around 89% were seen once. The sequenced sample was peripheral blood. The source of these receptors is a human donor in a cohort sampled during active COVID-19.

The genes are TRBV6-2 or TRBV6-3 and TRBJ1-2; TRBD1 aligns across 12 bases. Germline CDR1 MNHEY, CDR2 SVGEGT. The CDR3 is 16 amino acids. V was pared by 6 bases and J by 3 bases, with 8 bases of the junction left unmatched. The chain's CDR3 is CASSSTGTGGYYGYTF. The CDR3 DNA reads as TGTGCCAGCAGCTCTACCGGGACAGGGGGCTACTATGGCTACACCTTC.

CDR3 in DNA: TGTGCCAGCAGCTCAGGCGGGGGGCACCCGCTGGTCGCCGGGGAGCTGTTTTTT. Translating gives CASSSGGGHPLVAGELFF. The J gene is TRBJ2-2, the V gene TRBV7-2; 8 nucleotides align to TRBD2. The germline V gene encodes CDR1 SGHTA and CDR2 FQGNSA. This CDR3 is built from 18 residues. V lost 4 bases, J lost 6 bases, and 16 bases stayed unmatched.

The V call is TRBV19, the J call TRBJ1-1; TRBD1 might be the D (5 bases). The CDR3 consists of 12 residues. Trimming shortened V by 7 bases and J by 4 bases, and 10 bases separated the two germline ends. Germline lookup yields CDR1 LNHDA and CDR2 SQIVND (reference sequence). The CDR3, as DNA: TGTGCCAGTATATTGGGGGGCACTGAAGCTTTCTTT. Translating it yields CASILGGTEAFF.

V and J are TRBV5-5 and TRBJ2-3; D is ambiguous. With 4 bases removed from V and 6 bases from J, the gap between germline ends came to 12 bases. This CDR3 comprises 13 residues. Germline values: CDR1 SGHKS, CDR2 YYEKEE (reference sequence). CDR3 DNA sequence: TGTGCCAGCAGCCGGTTGGTAACGGATACGCAGTATTTT. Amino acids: CASSRLVTDTQYF.

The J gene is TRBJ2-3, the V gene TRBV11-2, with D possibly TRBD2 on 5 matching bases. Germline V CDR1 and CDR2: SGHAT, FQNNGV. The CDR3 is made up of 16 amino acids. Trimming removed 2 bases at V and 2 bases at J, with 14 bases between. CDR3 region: CASSLRAPGNTDTQYF. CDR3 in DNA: TGTGCCAGCAGCTTACGGGCACCGGGGAACACAGATACGCAGTATTTT.

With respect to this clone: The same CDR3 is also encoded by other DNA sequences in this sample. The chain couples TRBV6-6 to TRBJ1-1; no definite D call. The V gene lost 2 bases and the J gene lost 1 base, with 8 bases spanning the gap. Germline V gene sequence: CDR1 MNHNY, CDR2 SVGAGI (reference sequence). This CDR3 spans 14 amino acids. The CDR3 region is CASSYSEGNTEAFF. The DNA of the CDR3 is TGTGCCAGCAGTTACAGCGAGGGGAACACTGAAGCTTTCTTT.

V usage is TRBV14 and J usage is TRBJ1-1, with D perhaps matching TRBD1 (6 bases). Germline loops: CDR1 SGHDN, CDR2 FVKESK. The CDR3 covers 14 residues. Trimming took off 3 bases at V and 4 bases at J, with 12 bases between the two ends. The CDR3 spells CASSQGGGLTEAFF. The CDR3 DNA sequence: TGTGCCAGCAGCCAGGGCGGGGGGCTCACTGAAGCTTTCTTT. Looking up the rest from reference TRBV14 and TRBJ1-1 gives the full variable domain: EAGVTQFPSHSVIEKGQTVTLRCDPISGHDNLYWYRRVMGKEIKFLLHFVKESKQDESGMPNNRFLAERTGGTYSTLKVQPAELEDSGVYFCASSQGGGLTEAFFGQGTRLTVV.

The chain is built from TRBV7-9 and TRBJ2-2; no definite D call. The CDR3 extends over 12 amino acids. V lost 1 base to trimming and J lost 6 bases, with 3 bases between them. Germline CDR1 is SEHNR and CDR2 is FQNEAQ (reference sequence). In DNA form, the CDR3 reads TGTGCCAGCAGCTTAGGCGCCGGGGAGCTGTTTTTT. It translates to CASSLGAGELFF.

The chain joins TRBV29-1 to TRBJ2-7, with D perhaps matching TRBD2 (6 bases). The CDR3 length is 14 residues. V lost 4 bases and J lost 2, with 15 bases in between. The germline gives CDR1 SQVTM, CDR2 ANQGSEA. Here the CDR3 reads CSVVGGARTYEQYF. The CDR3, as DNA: TGCAGCGTTGTTGGCGGGGCCCGGACCTACGAGCAGTACTTC.

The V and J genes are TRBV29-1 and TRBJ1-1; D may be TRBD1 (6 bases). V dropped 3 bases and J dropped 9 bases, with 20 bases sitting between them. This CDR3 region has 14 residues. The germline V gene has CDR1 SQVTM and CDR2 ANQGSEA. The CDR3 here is CSVDLKSGTLQAFF. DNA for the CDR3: TGCAGCGTTGACTTAAAGTCGGGGACACTGCAAGCTTTCTTT.

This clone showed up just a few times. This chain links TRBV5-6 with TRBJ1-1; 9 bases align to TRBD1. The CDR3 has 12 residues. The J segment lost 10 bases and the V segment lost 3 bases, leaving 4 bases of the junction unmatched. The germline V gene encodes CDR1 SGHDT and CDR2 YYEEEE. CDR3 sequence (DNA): TGTGCCAGCAGCTGGGGGACAGGGCGAGCTTTCTTT. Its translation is CASSWGTGRAFF. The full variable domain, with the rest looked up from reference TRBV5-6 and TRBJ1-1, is DAGVTQSPTHLIKTRGQQVTLRCSPKSGHDTVSWYQQALGQGPQFIFQYYEEEERQRGNFPDRFSGHQFPNYSSELNVNALLLGDSALYLCASSWGTGRAFFGQGTRLTVV.

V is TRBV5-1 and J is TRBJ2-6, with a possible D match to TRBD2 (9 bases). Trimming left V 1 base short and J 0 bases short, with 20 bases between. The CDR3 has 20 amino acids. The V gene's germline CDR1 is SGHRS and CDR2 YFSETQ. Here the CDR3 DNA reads TGCGCCAGCAGCTTGACGTTGCGGGGGGGACAGGACTCTGGGGCCAACGTCCTGACTTTC. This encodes CASSLTLRGGQDSGANVLTF.

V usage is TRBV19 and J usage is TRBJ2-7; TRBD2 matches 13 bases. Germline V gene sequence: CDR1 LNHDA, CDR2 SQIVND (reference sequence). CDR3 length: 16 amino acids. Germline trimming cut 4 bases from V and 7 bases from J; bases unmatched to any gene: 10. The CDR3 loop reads CASSTTLAGGPQEQYF. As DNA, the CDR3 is TGTGCCAGTAGTACAACACTAGCGGGAGGGCCTCAGGAGCAGTACTTC.

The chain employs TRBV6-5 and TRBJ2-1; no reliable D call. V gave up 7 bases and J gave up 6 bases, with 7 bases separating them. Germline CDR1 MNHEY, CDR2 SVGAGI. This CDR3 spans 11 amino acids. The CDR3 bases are TGTGCCAGCATCGGGTTCAATGAGCAGTTCTTC. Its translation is CASIGFNEQFF.

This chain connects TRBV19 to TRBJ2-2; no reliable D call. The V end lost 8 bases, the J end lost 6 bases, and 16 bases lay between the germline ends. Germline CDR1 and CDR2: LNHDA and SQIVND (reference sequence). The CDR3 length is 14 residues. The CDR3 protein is CASSPIGGPGELFF. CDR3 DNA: TGTGCCAGTTCCCCGATTGGCGGTCCCGGGGAGCTGTTTTTT.

The chain's CDR3 is CASSPDRSNQPQHF. In DNA, the CDR3 is TGCGCCAGCAGCCCCGACAGAAGCAATCAGCCCCAGCATTTT. The chain is built from TRBV5-1 and TRBJ1-5; D perhaps matches TRBD1 (5 bases). With 4 bases removed from V and 1 base from J, the gap between germline ends came to 9 bases. CDR1 SGHRS and CDR2 YFSETQ come from the germline V gene. The CDR3 extends over 14 amino acids.

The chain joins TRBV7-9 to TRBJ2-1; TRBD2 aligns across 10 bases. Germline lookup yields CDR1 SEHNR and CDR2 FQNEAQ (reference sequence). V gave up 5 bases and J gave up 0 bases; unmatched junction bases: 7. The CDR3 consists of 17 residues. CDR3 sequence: CASSGRTSGYSYNEQFF. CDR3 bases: TGTGCCAGCAGCGGCCGGACTAGCGGATACTCCTACAATGAGCAGTTCTTC. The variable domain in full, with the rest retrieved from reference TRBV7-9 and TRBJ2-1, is DTGVSQNPRHKITKRGQNVTFRCDPISEHNRLYWYRQTLGQGPEFLTYFQNEAQLEKSRLLSDRFSAERPKGSFSTLEIQRTEQGDSAMYLCASSGRTSGYSYNEQFFGPGTRLTVL.

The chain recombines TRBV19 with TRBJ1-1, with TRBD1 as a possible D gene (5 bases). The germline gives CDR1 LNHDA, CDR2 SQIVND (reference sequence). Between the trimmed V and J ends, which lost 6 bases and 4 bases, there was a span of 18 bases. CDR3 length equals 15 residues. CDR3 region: CASRKGPGDSTEAFF. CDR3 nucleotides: TGTGCCAGTAGGAAGGGACCGGGGGATAGCACTGAAGCTTTCTTT.

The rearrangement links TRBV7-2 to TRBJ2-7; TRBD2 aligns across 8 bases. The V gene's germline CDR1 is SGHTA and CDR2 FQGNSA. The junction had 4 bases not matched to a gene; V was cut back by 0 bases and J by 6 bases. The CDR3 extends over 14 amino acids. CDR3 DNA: TGTGCCAGCAGCTTAGCGCGGAGCGGGGGCGAGCAGTACTTC. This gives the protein CASSLARSGGEQYF. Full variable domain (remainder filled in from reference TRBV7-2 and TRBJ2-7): GAGVSQSPSNKVTEKGKDVELRCDPISGHTALYWYRQSLGQGLEFLIYFQGNSAPDKSGLPSDRFSAERTGGSVSTLTIQRTQQEDSAVYLCASSLARSGGEQYFGPGTRLTVT.

Here the CDR3 DNA reads TGTGCCAGCAGATCGACAGGGAATCTGGAGACCCAGTACTTC. It is translated as CASRSTGNLETQYF. J is TRBJ2-5 and V is TRBV7-2; 7 nucleotides match TRBD1. Losses at the gene ends were 6 bases for V and 5 bases for J; bases not matched to a gene: 9. CDR1 and CDR2 (germline): SGHTA, FQGNSA. CDR3 length: 14 amino acids.

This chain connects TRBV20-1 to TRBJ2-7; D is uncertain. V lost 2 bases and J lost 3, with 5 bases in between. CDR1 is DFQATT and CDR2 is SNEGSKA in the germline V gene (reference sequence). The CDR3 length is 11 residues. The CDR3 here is CSARQNYEQYF. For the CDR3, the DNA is TGCAGTGCTAGACAAAACTACGAGCAGTACTTC.

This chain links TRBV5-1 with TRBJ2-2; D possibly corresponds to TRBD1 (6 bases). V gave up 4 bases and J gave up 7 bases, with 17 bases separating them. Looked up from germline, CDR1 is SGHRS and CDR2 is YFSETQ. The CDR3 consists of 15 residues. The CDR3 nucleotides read TGCGCCAGCAGCCATGGCACAGGGCGGAACGGGGAGCTGTTTTTT. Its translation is CASSHGTGRNGELFF.

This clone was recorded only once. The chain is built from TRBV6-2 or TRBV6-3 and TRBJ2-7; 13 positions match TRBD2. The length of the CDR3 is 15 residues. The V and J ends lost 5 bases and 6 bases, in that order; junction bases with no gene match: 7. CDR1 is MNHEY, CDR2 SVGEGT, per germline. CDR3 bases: TGTGCCAGCAGTACAGGACTAGCGGGAGCCTCCGAGCAGTACTTC. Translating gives CASSTGLAGASEQYF.